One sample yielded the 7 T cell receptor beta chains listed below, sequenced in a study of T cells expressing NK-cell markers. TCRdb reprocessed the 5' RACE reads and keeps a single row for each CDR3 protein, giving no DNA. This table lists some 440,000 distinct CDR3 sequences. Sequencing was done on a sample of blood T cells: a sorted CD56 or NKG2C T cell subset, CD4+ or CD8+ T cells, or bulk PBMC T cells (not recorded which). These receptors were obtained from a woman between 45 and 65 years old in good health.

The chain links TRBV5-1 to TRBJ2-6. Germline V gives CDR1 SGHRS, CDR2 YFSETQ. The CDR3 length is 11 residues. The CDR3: CASSPLHVLTF.

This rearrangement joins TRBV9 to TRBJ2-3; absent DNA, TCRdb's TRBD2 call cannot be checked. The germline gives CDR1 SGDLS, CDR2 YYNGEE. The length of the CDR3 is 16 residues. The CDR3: CASSGTSGRVTDTQYF.

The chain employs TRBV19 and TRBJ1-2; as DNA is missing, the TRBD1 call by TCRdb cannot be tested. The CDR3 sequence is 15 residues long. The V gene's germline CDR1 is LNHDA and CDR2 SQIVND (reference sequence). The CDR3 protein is CASSILGGQGVGYTF.

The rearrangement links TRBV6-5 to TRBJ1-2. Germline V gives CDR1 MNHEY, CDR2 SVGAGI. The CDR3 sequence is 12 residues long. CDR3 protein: CASSKTGYGYTF.

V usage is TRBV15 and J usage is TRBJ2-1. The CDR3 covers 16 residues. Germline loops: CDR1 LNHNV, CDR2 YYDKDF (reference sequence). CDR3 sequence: CATSRDRGRTYNEQFF. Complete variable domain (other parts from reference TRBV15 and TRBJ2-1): DAMVIQNPRYQVTQFGKPVTLSCSQTLNHNVMYWYQQKSSQAPKLLFHYYDKDFNNEADTPDNFQSRRPNTSFCFLDIRSPGLGDTAMYLCATSRDRGRTYNEQFFGPGTRLTVL.

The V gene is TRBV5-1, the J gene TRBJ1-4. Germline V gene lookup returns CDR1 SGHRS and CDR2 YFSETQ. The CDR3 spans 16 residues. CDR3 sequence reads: CASSLATGGNNEKLFF.

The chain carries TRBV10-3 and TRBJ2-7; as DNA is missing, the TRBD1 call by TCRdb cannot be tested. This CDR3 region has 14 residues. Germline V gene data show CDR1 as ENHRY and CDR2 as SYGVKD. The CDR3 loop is CAIAPGQGTYEQYF.